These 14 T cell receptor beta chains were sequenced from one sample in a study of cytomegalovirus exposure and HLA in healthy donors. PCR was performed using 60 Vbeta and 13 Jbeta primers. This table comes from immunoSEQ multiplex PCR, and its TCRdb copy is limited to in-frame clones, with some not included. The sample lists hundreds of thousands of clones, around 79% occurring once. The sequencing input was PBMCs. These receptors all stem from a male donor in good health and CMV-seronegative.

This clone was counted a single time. CDR3 sequence: CASSEGLMREGLDEQFF. The DNA for the CDR3 is TGTGCCAGCAGTGAGGGTTTGATGCGGGAGGGCCTCGATGAGCAGTTCTTC. This chain uses TRBV2 with TRBJ2-1; TRBD2 agrees at 9 bases. Germline CDR1 and CDR2: SNHLY and FYNNEI. J lost 8 bases, V lost 3 bases, and 14 bases had no gene match. The CDR3 has 17 residues.

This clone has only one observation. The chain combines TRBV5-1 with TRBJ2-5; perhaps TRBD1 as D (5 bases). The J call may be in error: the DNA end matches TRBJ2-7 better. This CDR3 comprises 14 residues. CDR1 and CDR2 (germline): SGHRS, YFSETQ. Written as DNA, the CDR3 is TGCGCCAGCAGCTTGGACAGGAATGGCTACGAGCAGTACTTC. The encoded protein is CASSLDRNGYEQYF.

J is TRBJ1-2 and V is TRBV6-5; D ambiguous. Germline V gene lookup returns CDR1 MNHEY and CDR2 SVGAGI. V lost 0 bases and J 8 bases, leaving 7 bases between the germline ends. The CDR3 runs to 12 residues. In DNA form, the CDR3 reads TGTGCCAGCAGTTACTCCCGAGGGGGCTACACCTTC. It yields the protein CASSYSRGGYTF.

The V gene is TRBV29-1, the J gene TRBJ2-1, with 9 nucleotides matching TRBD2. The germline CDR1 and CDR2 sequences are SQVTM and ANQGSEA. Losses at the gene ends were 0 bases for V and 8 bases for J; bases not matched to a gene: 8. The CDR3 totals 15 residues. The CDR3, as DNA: TGCAGCGTTGAAGATCTGGGCGGGGGGGCGGATGAGCAGTTCTTC. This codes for CSVEDLGGGADEQFF.

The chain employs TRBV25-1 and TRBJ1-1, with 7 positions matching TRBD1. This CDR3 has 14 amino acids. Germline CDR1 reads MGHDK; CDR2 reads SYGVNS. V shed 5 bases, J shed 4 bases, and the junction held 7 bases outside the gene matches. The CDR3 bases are TGTGCCAGCAGTCCCCAGCCAGGGGGCACTGAAGCTTTCTTT. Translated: CASSPQPGGTEAFF.

The CDR3 nucleotides are TGTGCCAGCAGTTTGACAGCTTGGGCACGAGAAAAACTGTTTTTT. Its translation: CASSLTAWAREKLFF. The chain is built from TRBV27 and TRBJ1-4, with a tentative D call TRBD1 (5 bases). The CDR3 is 15 residues long. Between the trimmed V and J ends, which lost 3 bases and 8 bases, there was a span of 16 bases. The germline V gene encodes CDR1 MNHEY and CDR2 SMNVEV (reference sequence).

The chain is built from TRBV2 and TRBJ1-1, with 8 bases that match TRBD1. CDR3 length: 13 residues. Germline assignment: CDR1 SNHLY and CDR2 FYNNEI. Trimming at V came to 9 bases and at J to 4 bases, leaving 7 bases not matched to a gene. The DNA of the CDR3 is TGTGCCAGTCGGACAGGGTTGGCCACTGAAGCTTTCTTT. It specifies CASRTGLATEAFF.

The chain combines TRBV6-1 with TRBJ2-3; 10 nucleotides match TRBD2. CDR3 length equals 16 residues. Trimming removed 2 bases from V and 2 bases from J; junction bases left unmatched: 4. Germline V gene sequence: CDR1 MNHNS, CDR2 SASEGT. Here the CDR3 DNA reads TGTGCCAGCAGTGAAATACTAGCGGGGAACACAGATACGCAGTATTTT. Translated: CASSEILAGNTDTQYF.

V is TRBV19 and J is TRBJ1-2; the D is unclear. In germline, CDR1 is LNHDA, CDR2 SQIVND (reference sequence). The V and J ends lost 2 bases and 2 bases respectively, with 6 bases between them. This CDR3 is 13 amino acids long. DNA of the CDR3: TGTGCCAGTAGTATAAACTGGAACTATGGCTACACCTTC. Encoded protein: CASSINWNYGYTF. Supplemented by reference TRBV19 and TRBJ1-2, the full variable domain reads DGGITQSPKYLFRKEGQNVTLSCEQNLNHDAMYWYRQDPGQGLRLIYYSQIVNDFQKGDIAEGYSVSREKKESFPLTVTSAQKNPTAFYLCASSINWNYGYTFGSGTRLTVV.

The CDR3 nucleotides are TGTGCCATCAGGCGGGACAGCGACTACGAGCAGTACTTC. It encodes CAIRRDSDYEQYF. The chain links TRBV10-3 to TRBJ2-7, with a tentative D call TRBD1 (7 bases). V was cut by 6 bases and J by 3 bases, with 12 bases left in between. The CDR3 runs to 13 residues. In germline, CDR1 is ENHRY, CDR2 SYGVKD.

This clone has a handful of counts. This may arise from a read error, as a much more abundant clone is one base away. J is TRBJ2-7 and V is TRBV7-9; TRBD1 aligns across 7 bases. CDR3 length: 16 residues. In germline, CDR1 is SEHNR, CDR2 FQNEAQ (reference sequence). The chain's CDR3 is CSSSSTGTARSYEQYF. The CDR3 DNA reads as TGTTCCAGCAGCTCTACAGGGACAGCTCGCTCCTACGAGCAGTACTTC.

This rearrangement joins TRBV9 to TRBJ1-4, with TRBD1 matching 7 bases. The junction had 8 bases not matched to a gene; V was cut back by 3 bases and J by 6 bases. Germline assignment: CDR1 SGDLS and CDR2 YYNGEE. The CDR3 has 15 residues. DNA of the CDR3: TGTGCCAGCAGCGGTCAAAGGGACAGCCATGAAAAACTGTTTTTT. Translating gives CASSGQRDSHEKLFF.

In DNA form, the CDR3 reads TGTGCCAGCAGTAGGGGACAGGGGTCCTACAATGAGCAGTTCTTC. Translation gives CASSRGQGSYNEQFF. V is TRBV28 and J is TRBJ2-1; 10 bases map to TRBD1. Looked up from germline, CDR1 is MDHEN and CDR2 is SYDVKM. Losses at the gene ends were 5 bases for V and 1 base for J; bases not matched to a gene: 2. The length of the CDR3 is 15 residues.

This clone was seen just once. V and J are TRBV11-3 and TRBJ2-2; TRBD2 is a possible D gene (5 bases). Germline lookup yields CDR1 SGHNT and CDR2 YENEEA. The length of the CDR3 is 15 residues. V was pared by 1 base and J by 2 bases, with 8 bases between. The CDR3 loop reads CASSLGGLNTGELFF. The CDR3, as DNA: TGTGCCAGCAGCTTAGGTGGACTTAACACCGGGGAGCTGTTTTTT.